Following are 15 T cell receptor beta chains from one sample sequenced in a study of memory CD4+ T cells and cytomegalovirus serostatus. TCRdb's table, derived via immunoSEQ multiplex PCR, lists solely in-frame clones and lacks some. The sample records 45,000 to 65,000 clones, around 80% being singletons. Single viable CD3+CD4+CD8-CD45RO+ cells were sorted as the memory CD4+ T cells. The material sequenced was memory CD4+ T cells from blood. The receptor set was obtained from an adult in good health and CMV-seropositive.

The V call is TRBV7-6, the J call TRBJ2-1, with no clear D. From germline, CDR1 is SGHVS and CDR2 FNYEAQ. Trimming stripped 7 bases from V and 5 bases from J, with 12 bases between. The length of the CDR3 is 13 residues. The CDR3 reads CASMGPSDNEQFF. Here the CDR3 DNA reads TGTGCCAGCATGGGTCCTTCCGACAATGAGCAGTTCTTC.

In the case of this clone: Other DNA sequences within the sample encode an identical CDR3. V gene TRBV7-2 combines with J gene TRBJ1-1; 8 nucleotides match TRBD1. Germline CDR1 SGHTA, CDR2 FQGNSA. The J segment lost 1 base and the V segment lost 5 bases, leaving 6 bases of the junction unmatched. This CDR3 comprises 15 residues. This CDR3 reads CASSLGDRRNTEAFF. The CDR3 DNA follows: TGTGCCAGCAGCCTAGGGGACAGGAGGAACACTGAAGCTTTCTTT.

CDR3 region: CASSSRMGTEAFF. DNA for the CDR3: TGTGCCAGCAGCTCTCGGATGGGGACTGAAGCTTTCTTT. This chain connects TRBV5-6 to TRBJ1-1; D not resolved. The CDR3 length is 13 residues. The V end was cut by 3 bases, the J end by 5 bases, with 11 bases between. The germline V gene encodes CDR1 SGHDT and CDR2 YYEEEE.

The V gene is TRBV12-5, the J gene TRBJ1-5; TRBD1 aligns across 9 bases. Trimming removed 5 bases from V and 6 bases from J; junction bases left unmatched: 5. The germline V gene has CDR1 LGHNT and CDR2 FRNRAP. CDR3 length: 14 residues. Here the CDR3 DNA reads TGTGCTAGTGGTCCCGGACAGGGGACTCAGCCCCAGCATTTT. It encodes CASGPGQGTQPQHF.

The CDR3 loop is CASREDRGYNEQFF. In DNA, the CDR3 is TGTGCCAGCAGGGAGGACAGGGGCTACAATGAGCAGTTCTTC. The V and J genes are TRBV6-1 and TRBJ2-1; 9 bases line up with TRBD1. CDR1 and CDR2 from the germline V gene are MNHNS and SASEGT. Unmatched junction bases numbered 3, after V lost 6 bases and J lost 3 bases. The CDR3 length is 14 residues.

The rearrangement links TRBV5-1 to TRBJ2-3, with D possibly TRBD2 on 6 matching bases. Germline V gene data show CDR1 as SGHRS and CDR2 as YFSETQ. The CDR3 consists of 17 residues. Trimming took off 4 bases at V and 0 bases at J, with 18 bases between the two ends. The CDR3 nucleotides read TGCGCCAGCAGCGGGGGGTCCGGGGGACCTAGCACAGATACGCAGTATTTT. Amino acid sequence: CASSGGSGGPSTDTQYF.

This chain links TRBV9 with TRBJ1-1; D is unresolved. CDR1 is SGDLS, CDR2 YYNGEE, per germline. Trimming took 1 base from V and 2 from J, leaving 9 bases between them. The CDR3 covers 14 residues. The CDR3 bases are TGTGCCAGCAGCGTACGGACGGATAACACTGAAGCTTTCTTT. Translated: CASSVRTDNTEAFF.

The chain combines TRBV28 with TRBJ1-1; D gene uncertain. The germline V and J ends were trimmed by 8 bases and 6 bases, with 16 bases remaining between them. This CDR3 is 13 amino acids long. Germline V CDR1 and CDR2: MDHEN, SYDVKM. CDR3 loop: CASVPNLNSEAFF. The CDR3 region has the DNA TGTGCCAGCGTCCCGAACCTCAACTCTGAAGCTTTCTTT.

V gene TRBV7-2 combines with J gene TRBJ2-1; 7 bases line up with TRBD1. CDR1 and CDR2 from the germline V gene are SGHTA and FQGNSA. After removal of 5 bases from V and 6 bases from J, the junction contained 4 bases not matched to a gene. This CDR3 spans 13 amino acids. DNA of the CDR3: TGTGCCAGCAGCCCTGACAGGGTCAATGAGCAGTTCTTC. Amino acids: CASSPDRVNEQFF.

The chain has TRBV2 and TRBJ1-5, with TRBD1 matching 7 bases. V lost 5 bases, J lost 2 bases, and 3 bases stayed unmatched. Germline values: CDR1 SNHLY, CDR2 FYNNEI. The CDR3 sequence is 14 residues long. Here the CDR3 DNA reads TGTGCCAGCAGTTCCGACAGGGGCAATCAGCCCCAGCATTTT. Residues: CASSSDRGNQPQHF.

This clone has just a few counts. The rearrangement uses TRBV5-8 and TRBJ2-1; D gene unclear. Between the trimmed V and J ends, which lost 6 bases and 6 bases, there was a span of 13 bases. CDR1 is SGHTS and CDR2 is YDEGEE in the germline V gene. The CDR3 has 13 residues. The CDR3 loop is CASTLRRGNEQFF. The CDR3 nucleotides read TGTGCCAGCACTCTGCGGCGAGGCAATGAGCAGTTCTTC.

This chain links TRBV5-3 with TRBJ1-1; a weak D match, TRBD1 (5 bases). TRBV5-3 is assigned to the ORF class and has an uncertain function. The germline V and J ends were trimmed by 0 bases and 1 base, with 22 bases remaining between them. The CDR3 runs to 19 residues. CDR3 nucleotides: TGTGCCAGAAGCTTGGGGGAGAGGTTGAGGGGCGCGGAGAACACTGAAGCTTTCTTT. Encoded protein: CARSLGERLRGAENTEAFF.

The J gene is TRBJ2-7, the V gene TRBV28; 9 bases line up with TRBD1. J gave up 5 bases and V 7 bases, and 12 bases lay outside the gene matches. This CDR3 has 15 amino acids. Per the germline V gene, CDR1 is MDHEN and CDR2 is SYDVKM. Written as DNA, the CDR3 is TGTGCCAGCACCCAGGGGGGGACAGGGACGAACGAGCAGTACTTC. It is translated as CASTQGGTGTNEQYF.

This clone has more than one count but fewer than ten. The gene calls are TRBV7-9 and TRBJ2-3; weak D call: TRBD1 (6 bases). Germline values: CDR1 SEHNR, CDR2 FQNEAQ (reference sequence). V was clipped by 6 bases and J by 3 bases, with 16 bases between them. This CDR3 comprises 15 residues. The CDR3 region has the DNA TGTGCCAGCAGTCAACAGGGAAGGGGAACAGATACGCAGTATTTT. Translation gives CASSQQGRGTDTQYF.

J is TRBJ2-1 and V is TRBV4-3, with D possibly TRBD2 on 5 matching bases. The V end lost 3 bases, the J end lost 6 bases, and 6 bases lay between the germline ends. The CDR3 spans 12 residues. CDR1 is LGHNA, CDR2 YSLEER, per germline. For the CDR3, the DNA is TGCGCCAGCAGCCAGAGGGCCAATGAGCAGTTCTTC. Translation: CASSQRANEQFF.